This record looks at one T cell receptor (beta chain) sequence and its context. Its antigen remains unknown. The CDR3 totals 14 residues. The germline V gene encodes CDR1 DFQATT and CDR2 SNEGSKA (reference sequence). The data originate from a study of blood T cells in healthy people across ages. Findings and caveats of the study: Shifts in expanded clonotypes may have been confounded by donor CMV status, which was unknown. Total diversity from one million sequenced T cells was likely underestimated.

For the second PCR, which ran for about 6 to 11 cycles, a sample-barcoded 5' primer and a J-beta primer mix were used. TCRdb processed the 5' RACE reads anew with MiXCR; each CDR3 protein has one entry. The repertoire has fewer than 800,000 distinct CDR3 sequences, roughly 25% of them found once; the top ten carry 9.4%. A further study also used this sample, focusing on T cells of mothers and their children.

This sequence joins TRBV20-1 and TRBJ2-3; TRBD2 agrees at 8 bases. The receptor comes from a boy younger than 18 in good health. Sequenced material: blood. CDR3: CSLLTSGGWDTQYF. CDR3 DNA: TGCAGCCTCCTAACTAGCGGAGGGTGGGATACGCAGTATTTT.